What follows are 18 T cell receptor beta chains derived from one specimen sequenced in a study of blood T cell repertoires in COVID-19. This table comes from immunoSEQ multiplex PCR, and its TCRdb copy is limited to in-frame clones, with some not included. The sample yields about 400,000 clones, about 89% seen once. The sequenced material came from PBMCs or T cells enriched from blood (not recorded which). The receptors derive from a man aged 35 to 55 in a cohort exposed to, infected with or recovered from COVID-19 (not recorded which).

The chain has TRBV28 and TRBJ2-7; 10 bases match TRBD2. With V trimmed by 6 bases and J by 1 base, 6 bases remained unmatched. The CDR3 loop spans 15 amino acids. CDR1 MDHEN and CDR2 SYDVKM come from the germline V gene. The CDR3 region is CASRSTSGVSYEQYF. CDR3 DNA: TGTGCCAGCAGGTCAACTAGCGGGGTATCCTACGAGCAGTACTTC.

V gene TRBV28 combines with J gene TRBJ1-2, with 7 bases matching TRBD1. V shed 6 bases and J 5 bases; nucleotides not matched to a gene: 6. The CDR3 is 13 residues long. Per germline, CDR1 MDHEN and CDR2 SYDVKM. The CDR3 DNA sequence: TGTGCCAGCAGACCCGGACAGGCTTATGGCTACACCTTC. Its translation: CASRPGQAYGYTF.

The J gene is TRBJ2-6, the V gene TRBV2; possibly TRBD1 for D (5 bases). V lost 2 bases and J lost 2, with 13 bases in between. CDR1 and CDR2 from the germline V gene are SNHLY and FYNNEI. This CDR3 is built from 17 residues. This CDR3 is CASSETPRTTGANVLTF. DNA of the CDR3: TGTGCCAGCAGTGAAACTCCCCGGACAACTGGGGCCAACGTCCTGACTTTC.

The V and J genes are TRBV11-2 and TRBJ2-7; D gene ambiguous. CDR3 size: 14 residues. Germline V CDR1 and CDR2: SGHAT, FQNNGV. The V end was cut by 2 bases, the J end by 0 bases, with 8 bases between. In DNA form, the CDR3 reads TGTGCCAGCAGCTTATTTACAAGCTCCTACGAGCAGTACTTC. It yields the protein CASSLFTSSYEQYF. Variable domain in full (rest from reference TRBV11-2 and TRBJ2-7): EAGVAQSPRYKIIEKRQSVAFWCNPISGHATLYWYQQILGQGPKLLIQFQNNGVVDDSQLPKDRFSAERLKGVDSTLKIQPAKLEDSAVYLCASSLFTSSYEQYFGPGTRLTVT.

This sequence joins TRBV18 and TRBJ1-2; the match to TRBD1 covers 8 bases. After removal of 3 bases from V and 5 bases from J, the junction contained 11 bases not matched to a gene. The CDR3 is 16 amino acids. Germline loops: CDR1 KGHSH, CDR2 LQKENI. The CDR3 DNA reads TGTGCCAGCTCACCGGGCCTGGAACAGGGGGGTTATGGCTACACCTTC. This translates into CASSPGLEQGGYGYTF. Using reference TRBV18 and TRBJ1-2 for the parts outside the CDR3, the full variable domain is NAGVMQNPRHLVRRRGQEARLRCSPMKGHSHVYWYRQLPEEGLKFMVYLQKENIIDESGMPKERFSAEFPKEGPSILRIQQVVRGDSAAYFCASSPGLEQGGYGYTFGSGTRLTVV.

The rearrangement joins TRBV19 to TRBJ2-7; 12 bases are a match to TRBD2. Trimming at V came to 4 bases and at J to 0 bases, leaving 4 bases not matched to a gene. The germline gives CDR1 LNHDA, CDR2 SQIVND (reference sequence). This CDR3 is 16 amino acids long. CDR3 amino acids: CASSKTSGRGSYEQYF. The DNA of the CDR3 is TGTGCCAGTAGTAAGACTAGCGGGAGAGGCTCCTACGAGCAGTACTTC.

The chain employs TRBV21-1 and TRBJ1-1; TRBD1, the table's D call, was not compared with the DNA. TRBV21-1 is deemed a pseudogene. The CDR3 extends over 16 amino acids. CDR3 DNA sequence: TGTGCCAGCAGCCCTTGGACAGGGGCCATGAACACTGAAGCTTTCTTT. The encoded protein is CASSPWTGAMNTEAFF.

This sequence joins TRBV9 and TRBJ2-1; TRBD1 matches at 7 bases. With 3 bases clipped from V and 5 bases from J, the junction kept 5 bases outside the gene matches. The CDR3 totals 14 residues. CDR1 is SGDLS and CDR2 is YYNGEE in the germline V gene. CDR3 protein: CASSAPGGNNEQFF. The CDR3 DNA is TGTGCCAGCAGCGCCCCAGGGGGAAACAATGAGCAGTTCTTC. The full variable domain, in which reference TRBV9 and TRBJ2-1 provide the parts outside the CDR3, is DSGVTQTPKHLITATGQRVTLRCSPRSGDLSVYWYQQSLDQGLQFLIQYYNGEERAKGNILERFSAQQFPDLHSELNLSSLELGDSALYFCASSAPGGNNEQFFGPGTRLTVL.

The gene calls are TRBV4-1 and TRBJ2-2, with 8 positions matching TRBD1. Germline V gene data show CDR1 as MGHRA and CDR2 as YSYEKL. With V trimmed by 2 bases and J by 4 bases, 3 bases remained unmatched. This CDR3 comprises 15 residues. CDR3 amino acids: CASSQRTGFTGELFF. The CDR3 DNA reads TGCGCCAGCAGCCAACGGACAGGGTTCACCGGGGAGCTGTTTTTT.

CDR3 DNA sequence: TGTGCCAGCAGTTACGGAAGCGGGAGCGCCGGGGAGCTGTTTTTT. Translation: CASSYGSGSAGELFF. V and J are TRBV6-5 and TRBJ2-2; TRBD2 agrees at 8 bases. The germline gives CDR1 MNHEY, CDR2 SVGAGI. This CDR3 contains 15 residues. V shed 2 bases, J shed 6 bases, and the junction held 5 bases outside the gene matches.

The chain recombines TRBV28 with TRBJ2-1, with 12 bases matching TRBD2. Germline assignment: CDR1 MDHEN and CDR2 SYDVKM. There are 15 residues in the CDR3. Trimming took 5 bases from V and 7 from J; bases not matched to a gene: 6. The DNA for the CDR3 is TGTGCCAGCAGTCCAAGGACTAGCGGGAATAATGAGCAGTTCTTC. It specifies CASSPRTSGNNEQFF.

This rearrangement joins TRBV2 to TRBJ2-5, with TRBD2 matching over 7 bases. Germline CDR1 reads SNHLY; CDR2 reads FYNNEI. CDR3 length: 13 amino acids. V lost 4 bases to trimming and J lost 4 bases; unmatched junction nucleotides: 3. The CDR3 loop is CASSGQRGETQYF. The CDR3 DNA follows: TGTGCCAGCAGTGGACAGCGGGGAGAGACCCAGTACTTC.

The genes are TRBV6-5 and TRBJ2-2, with a weak D call TRBD1 (5 bases). V lost 4 bases and J lost 4, with 10 bases in between. The CDR3 extends over 14 amino acids. CDR1 is MNHEY and CDR2 is SVGAGI in the germline V gene. The CDR3 sequence is CASSLGPSTGELFF. For the CDR3, the DNA is TGTGCCAGCAGTTTGGGGCCCTCCACCGGGGAGCTGTTTTTT.

This chain connects TRBV28 to TRBJ1-6; 11 nucleotides match TRBD1. This CDR3 has 15 amino acids. Germline V gene lookup returns CDR1 MDHEN and CDR2 SYDVKM. Trimming removed 5 bases from V and 10 bases from J; junction bases left unmatched: 7. The DNA for the CDR3 is TGTGCCAGCAGTATTCCGGGACAGGGGGTCTCACCCCTCCACTTT. It encodes CASSIPGQGVSPLHF. The whole variable domain, filled in from reference TRBV28 and TRBJ1-6, reads DVKVTQSSRYLVKRTGEKVFLECVQDMDHENMFWYRQDPGLGLRLIYFSYDVKMKEKGDIPEGYSVSREKKERFSLILESASTNQTSMYLCASSIPGQGVSPLHFGNGTRLTVT.

This chain uses TRBV2 with TRBJ2-1; TRBD1 matches at 7 bases. The CDR3 is 14 residues long. J was trimmed by 2 bases and V by 5 bases; bases with no gene match: 3. Germline V gene sequence: CDR1 SNHLY, CDR2 FYNNEI. CDR3 DNA: TGTGCCAGCAGTCCCACAGGGGCCTACAATGAGCAGTTCTTC. Its protein is CASSPTGAYNEQFF.

CDR3: CATSRDPHNEQFF. In nucleotides, the CDR3 is TGTGCCACCAGCAGAGACCCTCACAATGAGCAGTTCTTC. The rearrangement uses TRBV15 and TRBJ2-1; D is unresolved. V dropped 0 bases and J dropped 5 bases, with 5 bases sitting between them. This CDR3 spans 13 amino acids. The germline V gene has CDR1 LNHNV and CDR2 YYDKDF (reference sequence).

The CDR3 spells CASRRTDNSPLHF. DNA of the CDR3: TGTGCCAGTAGGAGGACAGATAATTCACCCCTCCACTTT. The chain recombines TRBV19 with TRBJ1-6, with a possible D match to TRBD1 (6 bases). Trimming stripped 6 bases from V and 5 bases from J, with 8 bases between. The CDR3 consists of 13 residues. Per the germline V gene, CDR1 is LNHDA and CDR2 is SQIVND (reference sequence).

V is TRBV24-1 and J is TRBJ1-3; TRBD1 agrees at 7 bases. The ends lost 3 bases at V and 0 bases at J; junction bases unmatched: 7. CDR3 size: 17 residues. Germline V gene sequence: CDR1 KGHDR, CDR2 SFDVKD. In DNA form, the CDR3 reads TGTGCCACCAGTGATCGGACAGGACCTTACTCTGGAAACACCATATATTTT. This gives the protein CATSDRTGPYSGNTIYF.